Below, 14 T cell receptor beta chains from the same sample are listed, as sequenced in a study of T-cell reconstitution after alpha-beta-depleted transplantation in children (dated by TCRdb to about 2016). Explained via the paper, the treatment or condition label denotes: allogeneic hematopoietic cell transplantation with graft depleted of TCRalphabeta T cells and CD19 B cells. The library was made by PCR. Instrument used: Illumina HiSeq 2500. TCR library preparation used molecular barcoding, with unique molecular identifiers applied to normalize quantification of the TCRbeta repertoire. TCRdb handled the public reads itself, with Q25 trimming in fastp and clone calling in MiXCR, and kept productive beta chains. CDR3 protein duplicates are merged, each entry listing the most common genes and DNA. This sample gives 600,000 to 800,000 distinct CDR3 sequences in total; around 12% of them show up just once. The ten largest clonotypes hold 0.79% of the sample.

The sequencing used PBMCs, collected before TCRalphabeta/CD19-depleted stem cell transplant. These TCRs come from a girl aged 2-10 years with congenital amegakaryocytic thrombocytopenia, due to receive a stem cell transplant.

This clonotype was seen more than once but under ten times. The chain links TRBV20-1 to TRBJ2-3; D call uncertain. Germline lookup yields CDR1 DFQATT and CDR2 SNEGSKA (reference sequence). CDR3 length: 12 amino acids. V was trimmed by 4 bases and J by 1 base, leaving 6 bases between them. CDR3 amino acids: CSANLRTDTQYF. DNA for the CDR3: TGCAGTGCTAATCTGCGCACAGATACGCAGTATTTT.

The sample holds a few counts of this clonotype. One end of the junction fails to match germline, which may point to a read error. CDR3 sequence reads: CCARDRIGVRAGKNQPQHF. The DNA for the CDR3 is TGCTGTGCTAGAGATCGGATTGGGGTTAGGGCAGGGAAAAACCAGCCCCAGCATTTT. The chain combines TRBV20-1 with TRBJ1-5, with D perhaps matching TRBD1 (5 bases). The CDR3 totals 19 residues. Germline V CDR1 and CDR2: DFQATT, SNEGSKA (reference sequence).

There are many counts of this clonotype. The gene calls are TRBV28 and TRBJ2-3; D gene unclear. V shed 1 base and J shed 2 bases, with 10 bases lying between them. The CDR3 consists of 15 residues. CDR1 and CDR2 from the germline V gene are MDHEN and SYDVKM. This CDR3 reads CASSLSIGHTDTQYF. The CDR3 nucleotides are TGTGCCAGCAGTTTATCAATAGGCCACACAGATACGCAGTATTTT.

This clonotype was recorded at least ten times. The gene calls are TRBV20-1 and TRBJ2-5; D could derive from TRBD1 or TRBD2 (5 bases each). Trimming took off 0 bases at V and 5 bases at J, with 13 bases between the two ends. CDR3 length equals 14 residues. The germline V gene has CDR1 DFQATT and CDR2 SNEGSKA (reference sequence). CDR3 bases: TGCAGTGCTAGAGACTCGGGACCCGGGGAGACCCAGTACTTC. It codes for CSARDSGPGETQYF.

V and J are TRBV15 and TRBJ2-5; D is possibly TRBD1 or TRBD2 (6 bases each). With 6 bases removed from V and 2 bases from J, the gap between germline ends came to 10 bases. CDR1 is LNHNV, CDR2 YYDKDF, per germline (reference sequence). The CDR3 length is 13 residues. Written as DNA, the CDR3 is TGTGCCACCAGGAGGGGGGATCAAGAGACCCAGTACTTC. Encoded protein: CATRRGDQETQYF. Full variable domain (remainder filled in from reference TRBV15 and TRBJ2-5): DAMVIQNPRYQVTQFGKPVTLSCSQTLNHNVMYWYQQKSSQAPKLLFHYYDKDFNNEADTPDNFQSRRPNTSFCFLDIRSPGLGDTAMYLCATRRGDQETQYFGPGTRLLVL.

This rearrangement joins TRBV7-9 to TRBJ2-7, with 11 nucleotides matching TRBD2. The CDR3 length is 15 residues. CDR1 SEHNR and CDR2 FQNEAQ come from the germline V gene (reference sequence). J lost 6 bases, V lost 5 bases, and 9 bases had no gene match. CDR3 DNA: TGTGCCAGCAGCCTCACTAGCGGGAGAAGGGGCGAGCAGTACTTC. Residues: CASSLTSGRRGEQYF.

The table lists this clonotype with many counts. The V call is TRBV28, the J call TRBJ2-2, with 7 positions matching TRBD2. The CDR3 has 14 amino acids. Germline V gene data show CDR1 as MDHEN and CDR2 as SYDVKM. V lost 2 bases and J lost 4; bases outside the gene matches: 1. The CDR3 bases are TGTGCCAGCAGTTTAGGGACTATCACCGGGGAGCTGTTTTTT. Amino acids: CASSLGTITGELFF.

There are a few counts of this clonotype. The gene calls are TRBV29-1 and TRBJ2-7; 8 nucleotides agree with TRBD1. Germline V gives CDR1 SQVTM, CDR2 ANQGSEA. Trimming at V came to 6 bases and at J to 6 bases, leaving 10 bases not matched to a gene. CDR3 length: 13 amino acids. The CDR3 sequence: CSVIGQGAGEQYF. Written as DNA, the CDR3 is TGCAGCGTCATCGGTCAGGGGGCGGGCGAGCAGTACTTC.

This clonotype was detected a few times. The rearrangement links TRBV5-1 to TRBJ2-2, with 12 positions matching TRBD2. Germline CDR1 reads SGHRS; CDR2 reads YFSETQ. The CDR3 loop spans 17 amino acids. Trimming removed 4 bases from V and 4 bases from J; junction bases left unmatched: 8. The CDR3 DNA sequence: TGCGCCAGCAGCCCTTCTACTAGCGGGAGGACCACCGGGGAGCTGTTTTTT. Translated: CASSPSTSGRTTGELFF.

Ten or more counts support this clonotype. The genes are TRBV20-1 and TRBJ1-1; D is possibly TRBD1 (5 bases). The CDR3 sequence is 14 residues long. Germline-derived CDR1 and CDR2 are DFQATT and SNEGSKA (reference sequence). V lost 6 bases to trimming and J lost 6 bases, with 20 bases between them. CDR3 bases: TGCAGTGCCACAAAATTCACGGGGACGCCTGAAGCTTTCTTT. Encoded protein: CSATKFTGTPEAFF.

This clonotype was recorded a few times. This rearrangement joins TRBV28 to TRBJ2-3; 15 bases fit TRBD2. CDR3 length: 16 residues. V gave up 6 bases and J gave up 4 bases; unmatched junction bases: 5. Per germline, CDR1 MDHEN and CDR2 SYDVKM. The DNA for the CDR3 is TGTGCCAGCAGGCGGACTAGCGGGAGGGGCGCAGATACGCAGTATTTT. Translated, it gives CASRRTSGRGADTQYF.

This clonotype was seen ten or more times. The chain joins TRBV7-9 to TRBJ1-1, with a tentative D call TRBD1 (6 bases). Germline CDR1 SEHNR, CDR2 FQNEAQ (reference sequence). V shed 1 base and J shed 5 bases, with 14 bases lying between them. There are 15 residues in the CDR3. DNA of the CDR3: TGTGCCAGCAGCTTAGACGGGGGCAGGGCGACTGAAGCTTTCTTT. This translates into CASSLDGGRATEAFF.

This rearrangement joins TRBV7-8 to TRBJ2-5; 7 positions agree with TRBD2. V was clipped by 5 bases and J by 4 bases; unmatched bases: 10. The CDR3 sequence is 15 residues long. Germline V gene sequence: CDR1 SGHVS, CDR2 FQNEAQ. CDR3 nucleotide sequence: TGTGCCAGCAGCCAAAGGACTAGTCTCCCAGAGACCCAGTACTTC. Its protein is CASSQRTSLPETQYF.

The V call is TRBV28, the J call TRBJ2-2; D is unclear. Germline V lookup: CDR1 MDHEN, CDR2 SYDVKM. The CDR3 sequence is 15 residues long. V was shortened by 4 bases and J by 2 bases, with 11 bases between the two germline ends. The CDR3 protein is CASSSADSNTGELFF. The CDR3 nucleotides read TGTGCCAGCAGTTCTGCCGACTCCAACACCGGGGAGCTGTTTTTT.